A selection of T cell receptor beta chains follows, all from one sample in a study of T cells in Graves' hyperthyroidism and ophthalmopathy. TCRdb used MiXCR to reprocess the multiplex PCR reads, holding one entry per CDR3 protein. Found here are just over 550,000 distinct CDR3 sequences, 40% to 55% of them singletons; the top ten hold roughly 8.2%. Material for sequencing was peripheral blood or thyroid tissue (not recorded which). These receptors all come from a woman between 18 and 29 years old with Graves' hyperthyroidism. CDR3s include the opening cysteine and the closing phenylalanine or tryptophan. Fields, in order: clone size, V gene, J gene, D gene, CDR3 DNA, CDR3 protein. The D gene is left open where the match is weak. Clone size, where shown, is once, few, many, or a class for clones that have expanded.

size: -; V: TRBV6-5; J: TRBJ1-2; D: -; DNA: TGTGCCAGCAGCTTGGCCGGGGCGCTATGGAGCTACACCTTC; CDR3: CASSLAGALWSYTF
size: -; V: TRBV11-2; J: TRBJ1-3; D: TRBD1; DNA: TGTGCCAGCAGCTTCTACAGGGGGAACACCATATATTTT; CDR3: CASSFYRGNTIYF
size: few; V: TRBV10-3; J: TRBJ2-7; D: -; DNA: TGTGCCAGCAGCCCCTCTAGCGCGCGCGAGCAGTACTTC; CDR3: CASSPSSAREQYF
size: -; V: TRBV29-1; J: TRBJ1-1; D: -; DNA: TGCAGCGTTGAAGGCCTTTATTCTGAAGCTTTCTTT; CDR3: CSVEGLYSEAFF
size: few; V: TRBV19; J: TRBJ1-1; D: -; DNA: TGTGCCAGTAGCAGAGACCGTGAGGTGAACACTGAAGCTTTCTTT; CDR3: CASSRDREVNTEAFF
size: -; V: TRBV10-3; J: TRBJ1-6; D: TRBD1; DNA: TGTGCCATCACCCCGAGACAGGGGAGTTCACCCCTCCACTTT; CDR3: CAITPRQGSSPLHF
size: once; V: TRBV29-1; J: TRBJ1-1; D: -; DNA: TGCAGCGTGGAGCCGACCGACACTGAAGCTTTCTTT; CDR3: CSVEPTDTEAFF
size: -; V: TRBV6-4; J: TRBJ1-4; D: -; DNA: TGTGCCAGCAGTGCCTCTGGGGGGGAAAAACTGTTTTTT; CDR3: CASSASGGEKLFF
size: -; V: TRBV7-2; J: TRBJ1-4; D: -; DNA: TGTGCCAGCAGCCGGGCCGGCGGGACAACCTGGGAAGAAAAACTGTTTTTT; CDR3: CASSRAGGTTWEEKLFF
size: few; V: TRBV7-9; J: TRBJ1-6; D: -; DNA: TGTGCCAGCAGCTTAGTTTGGAATAATTCACCCCTCCACTTT; CDR3: CASSLVWNNSPLHF
size: -; V: TRBV24-1; J: TRBJ2-2; D: -; DNA: TGTGCCACCAGTGCGGGGGACCAGAACACCGGGGAGCTGTTTTTT; CDR3: CATSAGDQNTGELFF
size: many; V: TRBV14; J: TRBJ1-4; D: -; DNA: TGTGCCAGCAGCCAAGATCCAGGGAGTGAAAAACTGTTTTTT; CDR3: CASSQDPGSEKLFF
size: -; V: TRBV7-8; J: TRBJ2-7; D: -; DNA: TGTGCCAGCAGCTTAATTGGGGACCACTACGAGCAGTACTTC; CDR3: CASSLIGDHYEQYF
size: few; V: TRBV6-5; J: TRBJ2-2; D: TRBD1; DNA: TGTGCCAGCGGATCGACAGGGACAGGGGAGCTGTTTTTT; CDR3: CASGSTGTGELFF
size: -; V: TRBV10-3; J: TRBJ1-1; D: -; DNA: TGTGCCAGCAGCTATATGGCTGAAGCTTTCTTT; CDR3: CASSYMAEAFF
size: -; V: TRBV6-5; J: TRBJ1-2; D: -; DNA: TGTGCCAGCAGTTCCCTTCGGGGGACAAGAGCTAACTATGGCTACACCTTC; CDR3: CASSSLRGTRANYGYTF
size: -; V: TRBV19; J: TRBJ1-2; D: -; DNA: TGTGCCAGTAGTATTAGCAGAAACTATGGCTACACCTTC; CDR3: CASSISRNYGYTF
size: -; V: TRBV20-1; J: TRBJ2-7; D: TRBD1; DNA: TGCAGTGCTAGATCGGGACAGGGGTACTACGAGCAGTACTTC; CDR3: CSARSGQGYYEQYF
size: -; V: TRBV5-1; J: TRBJ1-2; D: -; DNA: TGCGCCAGCAGCTCGCAAGAGAAAAACTATGGCTACACCTTC; CDR3: CASSSQEKNYGYTF
size: many; V: TRBV2; J: TRBJ1-1; D: -; DNA: TGTGCCAGCGTGAGGACGAACACTGAAGCTTTCTTT; CDR3: CASVRTNTEAFF
size: few; V: TRBV7-8; J: TRBJ2-7; D: -; DNA: TGTGCCAGCAGCCTGATAGAGGCGGGAGAGCAGTACTTC; CDR3: CASSLIEAGEQYF
size: few; V: TRBV7-2; J: TRBJ2-5; D: -; DNA: TGTGCCAGCAGCTTTGGGGCGGGTGACCAAGAGACCCAGTACTTC; CDR3: CASSFGAGDQETQYF
size: once; V: TRBV2; J: TRBJ2-7; D: -; DNA: TGTGCCAGCACGCCAGGGGAGTGGCAGTACTTC; CDR3: CASTPGEWQYF
size: -; V: TRBV7-9; J: TRBJ2-7; D: -; DNA: TGTGCCAGCAGCCGGAGGCCAGCCTACGAGCAGTACTTC; CDR3: CASSRRPAYEQYF
size: -; V: TRBV20-1; J: TRBJ1-2; D: -; DNA: TGCAGTGCCGCGGGGGGGGCTGCCTATGGCTACACCTTC; CDR3: CSAAGGAAYGYTF
size: -; V: TRBV10-3; J: TRBJ1-1; D: -; DNA: TGTGCTACTGTGGGGGGGTATGACACTGAAGCTTTCTTT; CDR3: CATVGGYDTEAFF
size: -; V: TRBV7-2; J: TRBJ2-5; D: TRBD1; DNA: TGTGCCAGCAGCTCTAGGACAGGGGGAGAGACCCAGTACTTC; CDR3: CASSSRTGGETQYF
size: -; V: TRBV20-1; J: TRBJ2-7; D: TRBD1; DNA: TGCAGTGCCAGTACCCAGGGGACAGGCGCCTACGAGCAGTACTTC; CDR3: CSASTQGTGAYEQYF
size: few; V: TRBV7-4; J: TRBJ1-5; D: -; DNA: TGTGCCAGCAGCTTAGAGCCCCAACCTCAGCCCCAGCATTTT; CDR3: CASSLEPQPQPQHF